The clone carrying this TCR beta chain was seen only a few times. Its cognate antigen is unknown. Each of the CD4+ naive, central memory, regulatory and stem cell-like memory populations was sorted via CD45RO/CCR7/CD25/CD127/CD95/CD27. The CDR3 spans 12 residues. The germline gives CDR1 MDHEN, CDR2 SYDVKM. Trimming took 8 bases from V and 3 from J, leaving 8 bases between them. The entirety of the isolated RNA underwent reverse transcription, so expressed TCRB transcripts were sequenced. Generated by immunoSEQ multiplex PCR, the TCRdb table keeps only in-frame clones and is missing some. Of around 600,000 clones in the sample, around 12% were seen once. This record belongs to a study of beta chain features in type 1 diabetes. Study information: Patients and healthy donors were similar in age, gender and cell yields.

Study-level findings and limits: A PCR bias possibly favoring shorter templates would apply equally to patients and controls. Moderate yet significant TCRB CDR3 shortening was seen in Type 1 diabetes patients in all four CD4+ subsets.

The sequenced material came from naive CD4+ T cells from blood. The chain has TRBV28 and TRBJ1-5; D uncertain. The receptor was derived from a man in his thirties or forties with type 1 diabetes. The DNA for the CDR3 is TGTGCCAGCCGCCTGCCCAATCAGCCCCAGCATTTT. This sequence encodes CASRLPNQPQHF.